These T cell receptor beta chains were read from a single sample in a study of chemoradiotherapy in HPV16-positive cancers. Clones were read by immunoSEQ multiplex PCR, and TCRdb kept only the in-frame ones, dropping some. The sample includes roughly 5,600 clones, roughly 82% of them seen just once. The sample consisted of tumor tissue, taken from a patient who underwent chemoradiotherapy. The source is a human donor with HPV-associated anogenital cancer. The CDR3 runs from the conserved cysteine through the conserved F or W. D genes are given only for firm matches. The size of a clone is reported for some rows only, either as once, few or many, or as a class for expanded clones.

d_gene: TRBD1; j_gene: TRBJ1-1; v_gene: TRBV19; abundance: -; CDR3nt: TGTGCCAGTAGCCTTGAGACGACAGGGGGTTGGAACACTGAAGCTTTCTTT; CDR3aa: CASSLETTGGWNTEAFF
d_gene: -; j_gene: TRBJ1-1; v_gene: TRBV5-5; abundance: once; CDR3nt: TGTGCCAGCAGCTTGTTCAGGACAAACACTGAAGCTTTCTTT; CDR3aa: CASSLFRTNTEAFF
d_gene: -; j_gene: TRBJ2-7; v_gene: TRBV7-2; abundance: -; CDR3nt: TGTGCCAGCACCCCGTCGGAGGGTTTCTACGAGCAGTACTTC; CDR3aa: CASTPSEGFYEQYF
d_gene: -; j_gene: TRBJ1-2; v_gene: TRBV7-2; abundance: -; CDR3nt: TGTGCCAGCAGCTTAGCGCTAATTTGGGGGGCTCATGGCTACACCTTC; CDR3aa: CASSLALIWGAHGYTF
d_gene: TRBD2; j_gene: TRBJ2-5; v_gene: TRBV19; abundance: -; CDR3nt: TGTGCCAGTGGCAATCCATTGACTAGCGGGGAGACCCAGTACTTC; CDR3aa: CASGNPLTSGETQYF
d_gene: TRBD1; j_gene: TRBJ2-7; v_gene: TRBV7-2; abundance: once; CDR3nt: TGTGCCAGCAGCCCGGGACAGGGGGCTTCCTACGAGCAGTACTTC; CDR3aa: CASSPGQGASYEQYF
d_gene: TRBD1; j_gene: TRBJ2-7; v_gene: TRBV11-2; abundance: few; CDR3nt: TGTGCCAGCAGTACCGGGACAGAGGTCTACGAGCAGTACTTC; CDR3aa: CASSTGTEVYEQYF
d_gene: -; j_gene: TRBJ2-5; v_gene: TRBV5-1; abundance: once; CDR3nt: TGCGCCAGCAGCCTCGCGGAGACCCAGTACTTC; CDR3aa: CASSLAETQYF
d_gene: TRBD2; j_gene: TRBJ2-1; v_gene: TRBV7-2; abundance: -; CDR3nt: TGTGCCAGCAGCGCGACGACGGGGGGTTTGGCCAATGAGCAGTTCTTC; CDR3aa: CASSATTGGLANEQFF
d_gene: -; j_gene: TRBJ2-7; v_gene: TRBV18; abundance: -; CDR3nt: TGTGCCAGCTCACCGGAAGGGGTAGGGTCCTACGAGCAGTACTTC; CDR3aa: CASSPEGVGSYEQYF
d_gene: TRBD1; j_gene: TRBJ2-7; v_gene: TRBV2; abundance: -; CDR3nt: TGTGCCAGCAGCGTGGGACAGGGACCCCCCTACGAGCAGTACTTC; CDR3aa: CASSVGQGPPYEQYF
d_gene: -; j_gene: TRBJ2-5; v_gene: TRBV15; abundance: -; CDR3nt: TGTGCCACCAGCAGAGATCGAACACAGTTGGGGGAGACCCAGTACTTC; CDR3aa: CATSRDRTQLGETQYF
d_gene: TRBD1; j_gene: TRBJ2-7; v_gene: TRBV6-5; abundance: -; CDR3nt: TGTGCCAGCAGCCCGGGACAGGCTTTCTACGAGCAGTACTTC; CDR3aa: CASSPGQAFYEQYF
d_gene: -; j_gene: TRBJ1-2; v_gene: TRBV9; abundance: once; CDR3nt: TGTGCCAGCAGCGTAGACTCAGGGACTAGAGATGGCTACACCTTC; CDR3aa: CASSVDSGTRDGYTF
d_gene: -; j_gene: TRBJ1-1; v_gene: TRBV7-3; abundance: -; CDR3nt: TGTGCCAGCAGCGCCTCCATGAACACTGAAGCTTTCTTT; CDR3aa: CASSASMNTEAFF
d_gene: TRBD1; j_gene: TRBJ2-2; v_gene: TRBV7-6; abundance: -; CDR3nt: TGTGCCAGCAGCCCGGGACAGGGTATAACCGGGGAGCTGTTTTTT; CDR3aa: CASSPGQGITGELFF
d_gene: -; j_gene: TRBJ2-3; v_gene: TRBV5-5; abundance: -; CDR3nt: TGTGCCAGCAGCTTAGGTCCGGGGACCGCACTCGGGGATACGCAGTATTTT; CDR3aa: CASSLGPGTALGDTQYF
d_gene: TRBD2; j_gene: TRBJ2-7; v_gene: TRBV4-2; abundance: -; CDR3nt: TGTGCCAGCAGCCAAGAAGAGGGACTAGCGGGGGGGAACTACGAGCAGTACTTC; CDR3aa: CASSQEEGLAGGNYEQYF
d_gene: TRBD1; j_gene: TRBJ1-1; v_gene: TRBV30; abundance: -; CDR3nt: TGTGCCTGCACCACAGGGGCGGGCACTGAAGCTTTCTTT; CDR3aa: CACTTGAGTEAFF
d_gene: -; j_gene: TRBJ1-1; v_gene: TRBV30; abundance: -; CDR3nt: TGTGCCTGGGCGGCTTTCGCGAACACTGAAGCTTTCTTT; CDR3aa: CAWAAFANTEAFF
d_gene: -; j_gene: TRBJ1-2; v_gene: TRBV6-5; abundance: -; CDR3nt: TGTGCCAGCACCCCCCCCGACAAGTTCTATGGCTACACCTTC; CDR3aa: CASTPPDKFYGYTF
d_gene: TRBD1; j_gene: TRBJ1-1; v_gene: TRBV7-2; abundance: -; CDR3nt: TGTGCCAGCAGCTTATCCGGGACAGGACTCCGAGAAGCTTTCTTT; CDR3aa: CASSLSGTGLREAFF
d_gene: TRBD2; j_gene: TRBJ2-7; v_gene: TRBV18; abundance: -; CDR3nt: TGTGCCAGCTCACCAAAGGGACTAGCGGGGGTACCCTACGAGCAGTACTTC; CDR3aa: CASSPKGLAGVPYEQYF
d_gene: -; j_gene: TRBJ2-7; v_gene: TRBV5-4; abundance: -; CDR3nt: TGTGCCAGCAGCTTGGACAGGTACGAGCAGTACTTC; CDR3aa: CASSLDRYEQYF
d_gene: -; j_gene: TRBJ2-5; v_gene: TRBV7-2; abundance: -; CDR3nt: TGTGCCAGCAGCTTTAACGGGGGACTAGAGACCCAGTACTTC; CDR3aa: CASSFNGGLETQYF
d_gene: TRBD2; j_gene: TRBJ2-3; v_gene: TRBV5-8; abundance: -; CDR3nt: TGTGCCAGCAGCTTGGCCCTGGTAGCGGGGCGCACAGATACGCAGTATTTT; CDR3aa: CASSLALVAGRTDTQYF
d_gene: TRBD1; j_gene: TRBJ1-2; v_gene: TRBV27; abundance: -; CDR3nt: TGTGCCAGCAGTTTGCCGGACAGGGTGGGCTACACCTTC; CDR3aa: CASSLPDRVGYTF
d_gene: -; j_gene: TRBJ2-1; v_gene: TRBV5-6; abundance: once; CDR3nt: TGTGCCAGCAGCTTGGACTGGGGATCAGGGTTCTTCTTC; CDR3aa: CASSLDWGSGFFF
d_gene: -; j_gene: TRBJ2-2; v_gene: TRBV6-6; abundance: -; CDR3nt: TGTGCCAGCAAGGCTGTGGCCGGATCCACCGGGGAGCTGTTTTTT; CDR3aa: CASKAVAGSTGELFF
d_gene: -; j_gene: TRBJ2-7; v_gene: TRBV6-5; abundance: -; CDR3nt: TGTGCCAGCAGTAGGACCCAGGACTTCTACGAGCAGTACTTC; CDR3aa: CASSRTQDFYEQYF
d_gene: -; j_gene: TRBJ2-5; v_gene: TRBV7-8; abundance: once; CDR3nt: TGTGCCAGCAGTGGGGGTGGGGAGACCCAGTACTTC; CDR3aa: CASSGGGETQYF
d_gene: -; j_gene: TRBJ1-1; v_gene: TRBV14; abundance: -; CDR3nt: TGTGCCAGCAGCCTGTATAACACTGAAGCTTTCTTT; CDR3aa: CASSLYNTEAFF
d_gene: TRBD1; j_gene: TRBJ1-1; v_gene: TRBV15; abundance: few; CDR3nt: TGTGCCACCAGCAGAGGCAGGGGGCCCTACACTGAAGCTTTCTTT; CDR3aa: CATSRGRGPYTEAFF
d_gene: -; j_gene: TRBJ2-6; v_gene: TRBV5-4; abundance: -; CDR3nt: TGTGCCAGCAGCTGGGGGGACATCCTCTCTGGGGCCAACGTCCTGACTTTC; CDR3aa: CASSWGDILSGANVLTF
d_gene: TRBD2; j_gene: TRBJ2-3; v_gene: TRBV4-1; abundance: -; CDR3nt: TGCGCCAGCAGCCCTGGGACTAGCGGGGGGTATCACCCCACAGATACGCAGTATTTT; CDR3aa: CASSPGTSGGYHPTDTQYF
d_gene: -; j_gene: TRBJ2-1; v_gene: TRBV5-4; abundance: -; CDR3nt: TGTGCCAGCAGAGACACCACCTCCTACAATGAGCAGTTCTTC; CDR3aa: CASRDTTSYNEQFF
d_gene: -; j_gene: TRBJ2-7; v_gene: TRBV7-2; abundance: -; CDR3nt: TGTGCCAGCAGCCCGAGCGGCGGGGAGAGCTCCTACGAGCAGTACTTC; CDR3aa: CASSPSGGESSYEQYF
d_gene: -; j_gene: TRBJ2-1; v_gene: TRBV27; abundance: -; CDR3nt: TGTGCCAGCTCCAGCAAAGACACCTACAATGAGCAGTTCTTC; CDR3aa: CASSSKDTYNEQFF
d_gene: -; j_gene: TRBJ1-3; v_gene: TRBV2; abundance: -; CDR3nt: TGTGCCAGCAGCCCGTCGGGAGTTAGAACTGGAAACACCATATATTTT; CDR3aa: CASSPSGVRTGNTIYF
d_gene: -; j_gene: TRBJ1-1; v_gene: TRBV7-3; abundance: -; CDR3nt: TGTGCCAGCAGCTTTATGGGGGGGACTGAAGCTTTCTTT; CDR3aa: CASSFMGGTEAFF
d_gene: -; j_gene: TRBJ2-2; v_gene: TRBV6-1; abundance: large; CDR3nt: TGTGCCAGCACCCCCTGGGAACAGGACACCGGGGAGCTGTTTTTT; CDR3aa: CASTPWEQDTGELFF
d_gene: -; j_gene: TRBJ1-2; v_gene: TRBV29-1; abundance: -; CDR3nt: TGCAGCGTTGAAGGGGTCGCCCACTATGGCTACACCTTC; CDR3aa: CSVEGVAHYGYTF
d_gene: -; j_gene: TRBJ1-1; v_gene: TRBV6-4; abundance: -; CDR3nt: TGTGCCAGCAGTGAGGGTAGGGGCACTGAAGCTTTCTTT; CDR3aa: CASSEGRGTEAFF
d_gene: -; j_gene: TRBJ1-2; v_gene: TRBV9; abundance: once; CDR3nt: TGTGCCAGCAGGGCAGGCTATGGGGGCGAAACGGGCTACACCTTC; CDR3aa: CASRAGYGGETGYTF
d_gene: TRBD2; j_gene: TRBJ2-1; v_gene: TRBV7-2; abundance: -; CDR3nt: TGTGCCAGCAGCTTAGCGCGGACTAGCGGGGACGGTGAGCAGTTCTTC; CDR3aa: CASSLARTSGDGEQFF
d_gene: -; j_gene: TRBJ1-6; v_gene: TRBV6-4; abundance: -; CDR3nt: TGTGCCAGCGGGGCGACCTCGGATTCACCCCTCCACTTT; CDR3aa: CASGATSDSPLHF
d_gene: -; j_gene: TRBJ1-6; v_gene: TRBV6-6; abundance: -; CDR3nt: TGTGCCAGCAGAGGGGGGGCTCAATCACCCCTCCACTTT; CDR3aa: CASRGGAQSPLHF
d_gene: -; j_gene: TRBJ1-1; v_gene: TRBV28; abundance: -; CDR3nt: TGTGCCAGCAGTACGCTCCCGACCGGGAACACTGAAGCTTTCTTT; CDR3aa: CASSTLPTGNTEAFF
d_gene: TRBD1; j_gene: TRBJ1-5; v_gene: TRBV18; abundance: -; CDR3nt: TGTGCCAGCTCACCATCCCCCCACAGACAGGGGGGTATAGGCAATCAGCCCCAGCATTTT; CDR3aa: CASSPSPHRQGGIGNQPQHF
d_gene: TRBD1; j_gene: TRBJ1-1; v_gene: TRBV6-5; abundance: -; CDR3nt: TGTGCCAGCAGGGACGGGACAGGGGGCACTGAAGCTTTCTTT; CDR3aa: CASRDGTGGTEAFF
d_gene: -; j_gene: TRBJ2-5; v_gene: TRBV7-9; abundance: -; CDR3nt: TGTGCCAGCAGCTTAAGGTCTGGGGGCCCGGTCAAAGAGACCCAGTACTTC; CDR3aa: CASSLRSGGPVKETQYF
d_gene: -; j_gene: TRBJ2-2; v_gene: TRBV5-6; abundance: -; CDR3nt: TGTGCCAGCAGCTTTTCCGGCGGGGAGCTGTTTTTT; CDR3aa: CASSFSGGELFF
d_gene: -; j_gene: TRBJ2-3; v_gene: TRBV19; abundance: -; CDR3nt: TGTGCCAGTAGTATAGATCCTGTTCCCACAGATACGCAGTATTTT; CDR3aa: CASSIDPVPTDTQYF
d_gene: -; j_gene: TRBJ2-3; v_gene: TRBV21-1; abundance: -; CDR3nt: TGTGCCAGCAGCCTCCGGACTAGCGGGGGGGGAATCACAGATACGCAGTATTTT; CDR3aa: CASSLRTSGGGITDTQYF
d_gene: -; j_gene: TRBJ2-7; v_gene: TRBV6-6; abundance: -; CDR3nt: TGTGCCAGCAATCGACAGGGAGGATACGAGCAGTACTTC; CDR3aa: CASNRQGGYEQYF